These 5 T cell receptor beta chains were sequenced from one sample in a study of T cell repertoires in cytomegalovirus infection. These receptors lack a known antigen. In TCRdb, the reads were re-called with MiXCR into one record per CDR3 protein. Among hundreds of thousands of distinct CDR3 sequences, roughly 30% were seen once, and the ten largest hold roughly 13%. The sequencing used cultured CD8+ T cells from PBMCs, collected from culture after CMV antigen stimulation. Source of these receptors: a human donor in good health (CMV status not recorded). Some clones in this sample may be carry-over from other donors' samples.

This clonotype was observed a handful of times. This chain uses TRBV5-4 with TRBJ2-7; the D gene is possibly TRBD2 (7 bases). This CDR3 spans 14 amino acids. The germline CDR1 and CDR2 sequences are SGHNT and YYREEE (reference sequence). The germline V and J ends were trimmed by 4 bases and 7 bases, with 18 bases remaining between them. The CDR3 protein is CASSIGGPGGEQYF. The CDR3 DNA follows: TGTGCCAGCAGCATCGGGGGGCCCGGGGGAGAGCAGTACTTC.

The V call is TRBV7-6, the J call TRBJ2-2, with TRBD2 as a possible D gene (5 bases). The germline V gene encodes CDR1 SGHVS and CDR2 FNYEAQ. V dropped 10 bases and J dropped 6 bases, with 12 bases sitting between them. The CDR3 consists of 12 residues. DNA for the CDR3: TGTGCCATAGTGCTGAGGGCCGGGGAGCTGTTTTTT. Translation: CAIVLRAGELFF.

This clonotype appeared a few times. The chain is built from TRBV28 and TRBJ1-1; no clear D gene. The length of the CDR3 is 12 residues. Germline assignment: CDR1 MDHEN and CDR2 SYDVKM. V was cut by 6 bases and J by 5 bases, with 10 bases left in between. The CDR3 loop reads CASSFAMTEAFF. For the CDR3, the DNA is TGTGCCAGCAGCTTCGCGATGACTGAAGCTTTCTTT.

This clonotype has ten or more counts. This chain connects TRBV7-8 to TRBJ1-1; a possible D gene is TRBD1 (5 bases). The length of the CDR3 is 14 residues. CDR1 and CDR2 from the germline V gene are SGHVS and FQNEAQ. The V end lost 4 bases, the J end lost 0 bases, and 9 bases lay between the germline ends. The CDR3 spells CASSSDNMNTEAFF. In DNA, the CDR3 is TGTGCCAGCAGCTCGGACAACATGAACACTGAAGCTTTCTTT.

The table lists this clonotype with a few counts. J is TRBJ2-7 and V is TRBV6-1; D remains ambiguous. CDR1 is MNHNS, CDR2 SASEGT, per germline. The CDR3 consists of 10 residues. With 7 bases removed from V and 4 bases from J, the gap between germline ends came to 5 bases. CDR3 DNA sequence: TGTGCCAGCATCGAATACGAGCAGTACTTC. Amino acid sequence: CASIEYEQYF.